This entry describes one T cell receptor (beta chain). What antigen it recognizes has not been identified. Qualities for individual bases were not recorded, and no much larger clone is one base off. The junction shows trimming of 5 bases on V and 3 bases on J, plus 14 bases between the germline ends. Sequences MNHEY (CDR1) and SMNVEV (CDR2) are obtained from the germline V gene (reference sequence). Reading from cysteine to phenylalanine, the CDR3 counts 14 amino acids. The entry retains the CDR3 DNA only, 42 bases that are in frame from base 1. The CDR3 regions of human TCRbeta chains were analyzed by immunosequencing. Under the source paper's analysis protocol: Repertoire TCRs were checked for matches against a reference library of SARS-CoV-2-specific TCRs that had been generated using the MIRA antigen-specificity platform. Breadth was defined as the fraction of unique TCRs that were SARS-CoV-2-associated. Depth was defined as the fraction of total T cells that were SARS-CoV-2-associated. Using the MIRA data, each spike-specific TCR was mapped to the spike region that the TCR reacts to and placed in a CD4 or CD8 class. Log10-transformed breadth and depth values were compared by one-way ANOVA with Sidak's multiple comparisons tests. Here the immuneACCESS table is served through TCRdb, limited to in-frame sequences with V and J called. Missing clones are a known gap in these copies; in checked studies unresolved V genes cover under half, and the rest lacks a known reason. That table supplies the V and J calls and clone size; D and trimming were determined from the DNA. The sample includes 85,000 to 110,000 clones, with less than 95% observed a single time. The ten largest account for more than 4.5% of the sample.

The entry originates in a study of T cell responses to AZD1222 COVID-19 vaccine (dated by TCRdb to the early 2020s). Study-level background: Because spike-specific TCR depth and breadth did not differ between the two schedules, AZD1222 recipients who got a second dose at roughly 4 weeks were pooled with those who got a second dose at roughly 12 weeks. Enrollment into the trials was organized by age into subgroups of 18-55, 56-69 and 70-plus years, and those subgroups contained approximately 150, 30 and 60 TCR-sequenced participants, respectively. A total of 230 to 250 trial participants underwent TCR sequencing, of whom some 210 received two doses of AZD1222 and about 25 received two doses of the MenACWY control vaccine.

General conclusions and limits of the study: Spike-specific TCR breadth and depth rose significantly after two AZD1222 doses compared with day 0 and with MenACWY recipients. Because no samples from the day 14 peak response were available, repertoires could be characterized only after the peak T cell response. Vaccine-associated CD4 TCRs spanned the whole spike protein, with dominant responses in regions 160-218 and 743-854. The 56-69-year group was small, and its depth increase did not reach significance, likely because of low power. Nearly half of unique spike-specific TCRs reportedly recognized epitopes outside regions mutated in the B.1.351 and B.1.1.7 variants. Participants were mostly white British and included more females than males, and it was suggested by the authors that clonal diversity may have been underestimated. Only five to seven AZD1222 recipients were SARS-CoV-2 seropositive at baseline, limiting conclusions about previously exposed vaccinees.

The time point tag for this specimen amounts to: baseline before first vaccination. Vaccinee samples were obtained from the UK trials COV001 and COV002, which included a single-blind randomized controlled phase 2/3 trial of AZD1222 (ChAdOx1 nCoV-19) in healthy adults. For TCRbeta chain sequencing, PBMC samples from trial participants were taken at day 0 and at day 28 after the second dose. The sequence joins TRBV27 to TRBJ2-7; the D region possibly corresponds to TRBD1 (6 bases align). This clonotype was obtained from an adult in good health. The sample consisted of peripheral blood, taken on day 0 of AZD1222 vaccination. The CDR3 amino acid sequence is: CASSPRTEFYEQYF. The sequenced DNA is TGTGCCAGCAGTCCCCGGACAGAGTTCTACGAGCAGTACTTC.